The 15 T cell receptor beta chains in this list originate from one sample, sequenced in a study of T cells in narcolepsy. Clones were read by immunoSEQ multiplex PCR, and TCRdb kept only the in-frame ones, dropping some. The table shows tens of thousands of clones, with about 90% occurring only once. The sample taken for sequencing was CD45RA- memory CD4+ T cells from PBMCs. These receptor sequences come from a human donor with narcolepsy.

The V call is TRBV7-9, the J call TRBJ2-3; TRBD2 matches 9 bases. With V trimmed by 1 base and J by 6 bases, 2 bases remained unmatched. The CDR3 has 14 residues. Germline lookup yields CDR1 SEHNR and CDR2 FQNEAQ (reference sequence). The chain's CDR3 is CASSLELAGDTQYF. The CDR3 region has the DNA TGTGCCAGCAGCTTAGAACTAGCGGGCGATACGCAGTATTTT.

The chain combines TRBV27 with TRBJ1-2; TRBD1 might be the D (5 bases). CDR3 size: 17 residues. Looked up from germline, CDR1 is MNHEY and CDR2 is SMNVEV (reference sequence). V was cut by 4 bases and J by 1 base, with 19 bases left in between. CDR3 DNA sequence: TGTGCCAGCAGTTCATGGGGTGGGGGTGGAGATAACTATGGCTACACCTTC. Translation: CASSSWGGGGDNYGYTF.

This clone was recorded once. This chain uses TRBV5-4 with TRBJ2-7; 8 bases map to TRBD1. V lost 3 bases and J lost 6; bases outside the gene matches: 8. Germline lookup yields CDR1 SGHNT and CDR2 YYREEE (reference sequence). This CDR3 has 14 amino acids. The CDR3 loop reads CASSSGTGSIEQYF. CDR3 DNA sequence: TGTGCCAGCAGCTCCGGGACAGGTTCCATCGAGCAGTACTTC.

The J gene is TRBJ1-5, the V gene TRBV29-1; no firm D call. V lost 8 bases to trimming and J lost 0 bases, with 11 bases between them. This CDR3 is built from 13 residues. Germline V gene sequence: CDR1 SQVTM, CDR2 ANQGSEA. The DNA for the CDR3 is TGCAGCCCCGGATGGTATAGCAATCAGCCCCAGCATTTT. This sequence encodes CSPGWYSNQPQHF.

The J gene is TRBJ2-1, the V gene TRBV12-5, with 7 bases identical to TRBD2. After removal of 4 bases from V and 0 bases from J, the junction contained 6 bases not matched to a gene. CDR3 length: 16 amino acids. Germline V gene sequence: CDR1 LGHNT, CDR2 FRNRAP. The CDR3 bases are TGTGCTAGTGGTTCCGGGGCTAGCGGCTCCTACAATGAGCAGTTCTTC. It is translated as CASGSGASGSYNEQFF.

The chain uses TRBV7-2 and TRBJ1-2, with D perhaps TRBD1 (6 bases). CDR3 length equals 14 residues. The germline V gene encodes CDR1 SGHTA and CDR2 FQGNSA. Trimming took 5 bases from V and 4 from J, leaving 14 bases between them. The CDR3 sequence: CASSHGGGGYGYTF. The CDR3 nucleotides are TGTGCCAGCAGCCACGGGGGCGGGGGCTATGGCTACACCTTC.

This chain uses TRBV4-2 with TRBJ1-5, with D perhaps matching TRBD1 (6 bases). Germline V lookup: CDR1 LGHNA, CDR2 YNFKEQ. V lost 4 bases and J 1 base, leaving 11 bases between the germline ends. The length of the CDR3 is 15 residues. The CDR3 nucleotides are TGTGCCAGCAGCCCTCAAGGGGGGAGCAATCAGCCCCAGCATTTT. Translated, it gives CASSPQGGSNQPQHF.

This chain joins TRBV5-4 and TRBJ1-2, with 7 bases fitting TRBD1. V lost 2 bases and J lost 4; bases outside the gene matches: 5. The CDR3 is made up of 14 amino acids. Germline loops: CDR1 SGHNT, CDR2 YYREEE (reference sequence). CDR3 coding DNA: TGTGCCAGCAGCTTCCCGGACAGGATCTATGGCTACACCTTC. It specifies CASSFPDRIYGYTF.

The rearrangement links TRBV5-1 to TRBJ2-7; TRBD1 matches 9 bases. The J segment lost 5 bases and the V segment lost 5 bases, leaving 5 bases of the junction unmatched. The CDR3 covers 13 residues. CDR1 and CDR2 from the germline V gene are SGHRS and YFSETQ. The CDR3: CASRPGQGHEQYF. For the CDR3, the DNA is TGCGCCAGCAGACCGGGACAGGGTCACGAGCAGTACTTC.

CDR3 bases: TGTGCCAGCAGCGCGACAGGGGGGGGAGAGACCCAGTACTTC. Translated: CASSATGGGETQYF. The rearrangement joins TRBV27 to TRBJ2-5, with 9 bases aligning to TRBD1. This CDR3 has 14 amino acids. Germline V gene sequence: CDR1 MNHEY, CDR2 SMNVEV (reference sequence). The trim removed 6 bases at V and 4 bases at J, leaving 6 bases unmatched.

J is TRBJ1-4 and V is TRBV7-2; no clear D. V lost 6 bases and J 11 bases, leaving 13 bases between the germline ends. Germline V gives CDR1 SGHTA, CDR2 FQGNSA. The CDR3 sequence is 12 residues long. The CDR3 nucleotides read TGTGCCAGCAGACTGGACGAAACCAAACTGTTTTTT. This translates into CASRLDETKLFF.

The chain's CDR3 is CASSPLRGDNSYEQYF. The CDR3 bases are TGTGCCAGCAGCCCACTTAGGGGGGACAATTCCTACGAGCAGTACTTC. The rearrangement joins TRBV11-2 to TRBJ2-7; D tentatively reads TRBD1 or TRBD2 (6 bases each). V lost 5 bases to trimming and J lost 1 base, with 18 bases between them. Germline CDR1 SGHAT, CDR2 FQNNGV. The CDR3 loop spans 16 amino acids.

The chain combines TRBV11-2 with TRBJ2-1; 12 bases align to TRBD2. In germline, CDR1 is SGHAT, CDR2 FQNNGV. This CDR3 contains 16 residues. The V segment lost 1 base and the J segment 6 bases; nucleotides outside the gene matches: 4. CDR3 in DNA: TGTGCCAGCAGCTTAGCGACTAGCGGGAGTGGCAATGAGCAGTTCTTC. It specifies CASSLATSGSGNEQFF.

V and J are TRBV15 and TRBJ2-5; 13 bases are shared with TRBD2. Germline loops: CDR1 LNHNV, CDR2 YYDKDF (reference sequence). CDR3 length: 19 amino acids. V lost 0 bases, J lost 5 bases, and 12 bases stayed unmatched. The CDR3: CATSRDLGLAGSLVETQYF. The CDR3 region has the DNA TGTGCCACCAGCAGAGATTTGGGACTAGCGGGAAGTTTGGTGGAGACCCAGTACTTC.

CDR3 DNA: TGTGCCAGCAGCTTAGAAGGATTTCAAGAGACCCAGTACTTC. Translation gives CASSLEGFQETQYF. The genes are TRBV5-6 and TRBJ2-5; D gene uncertain. The V end lost 2 bases, the J end lost 2 bases, and 10 bases lay between the germline ends. Germline lookup yields CDR1 SGHDT and CDR2 YYEEEE. The CDR3 loop spans 14 amino acids.